This entry lists 24 T cell receptor beta chains sequenced from one sample in a study of shared clonotypes between healthy human individuals. The table came from immunoSEQ multiplex PCR; TCRdb's copy has only in-frame clones and leaves some out. The sample has approximately 940,000 clones; around three quarters are singletons. Source material: memory CD4+ T cells sorted from blood. Stated subset: CD45RA-negative fraction. Receptors were obtained from a young man in good health.

The V gene is TRBV15, the J gene TRBJ2-7; D is undetermined. The CDR3 runs to 15 residues. The V and J ends lost 0 bases and 6 bases respectively, with 15 bases between them. Germline V gene data show CDR1 as LNHNV and CDR2 as YYDKDF (reference sequence). The CDR3 protein is CATSRDPAGLGEQYF. CDR3 bases: TGTGCCACCAGCAGAGATCCCGCAGGCTTGGGCGAGCAGTACTTC.

The genes are TRBV6-1 and TRBJ2-4; D is undetermined. The CDR3 contains 15 residues. In germline, CDR1 is MNHNS, CDR2 SASEGT. Between the trimmed V and J ends, which lost 7 bases and 1 base, there was a span of 14 bases. CDR3 in amino acids: CASKIAGAAKNIQYF. The CDR3 DNA reads TGTGCCAGCAAAATAGCTGGAGCTGCCAAAAACATTCAGTACTTC.

The chain recombines TRBV18 with TRBJ2-4; D is perhaps TRBD1 (5 bases). CDR1 is KGHSH, CDR2 LQKENI, per germline. CDR3 length: 13 residues. Trimming cost V 0 bases and J 9 bases, with 9 bases left between them. The CDR3: CASSPPQGTIQYF. CDR3 DNA: TGTGCCAGCTCACCACCGCAGGGAACCATTCAGTACTTC.

The CDR3 sequence: CASSLAGEVYTF. CDR3 nucleotides: TGTGCCAGCAGCTTAGCAGGGGAGGTCTACACCTTC. The gene calls are TRBV7-2 and TRBJ1-2; D perhaps matches TRBD1 (5 bases). Germline-derived CDR1 and CDR2 are SGHTA and FQGNSA. V lost 0 bases and J 10 bases, leaving 9 bases between the germline ends. This CDR3 is built from 12 residues.

The genes are TRBV7-2 and TRBJ1-5, with a weak D call TRBD1 (5 bases). V was shortened by 5 bases and J by 0 bases, with 8 bases between the two germline ends. The CDR3 has 14 residues. Germline CDR1 SGHTA, CDR2 FQGNSA. The CDR3 loop is CASSKGDSNQPQHF. The CDR3 DNA follows: TGTGCCAGCAGCAAAGGGGATAGCAATCAGCCCCAGCATTTT.

This sequence joins TRBV4-3 and TRBJ2-7; D not resolved. Trimming took off 0 bases at V and 1 base at J, with 10 bases between the two ends. Germline CDR1 is LGHNA and CDR2 is YSLEER. The CDR3 runs 15 residues. The CDR3 coding sequence is TGCGCCAGCAGCCAAGATCCGGGCAAATCCTACGAGCAGTACTTC. Amino acids: CASSQDPGKSYEQYF.

The rearrangement uses TRBV7-2 and TRBJ2-5, with 8 bases aligning to TRBD2. Germline trimming cut 5 bases from V and 5 bases from J; bases unmatched to any gene: 4. CDR1 is SGHTA and CDR2 is FQGNSA in the germline V gene. The length of the CDR3 is 13 residues. This CDR3 is CASSPGLGETQYF. The CDR3 region has the DNA TGTGCCAGCAGCCCGGGACTAGGGGAGACCCAGTACTTC.

CDR3 sequence reads: CSVDSIYGYTF. CDR3 DNA: TGCAGCGTTGACAGTATCTATGGCTACACCTTC. The chain uses TRBV29-1 and TRBJ1-2, with D hard to call. CDR1 SQVTM and CDR2 ANQGSEA come from the germline V gene. The CDR3 is made up of 11 amino acids. Trimming stripped 3 bases from V and 4 bases from J, with 6 bases between.

Of note for this clone: Distinct nucleotide sequences in the sample also encode this CDR3. The chain joins TRBV28 to TRBJ1-6; D not resolved. The CDR3 length is 12 residues. Germline CDR1 MDHEN, CDR2 SYDVKM. Between the trimmed V and J ends, which lost 3 bases and 6 bases, there was a span of 3 bases. In DNA form, the CDR3 reads TGTGCCAGCAGTTTGAGTAATTCACCCCTCCACTTT. This translates into CASSLSNSPLHF.

J is TRBJ1-2 and V is TRBV6-1; D is possibly TRBD1 (6 bases). Germline-derived CDR1 and CDR2 are MNHNS and SASEGT. This CDR3 comprises 15 residues. The germline V and J ends were trimmed by 5 bases and 5 bases, with 18 bases remaining between them. The CDR3 DNA reads as TGTGCCAGCAGTCCCAAGTGGGGGGGCGCTTATGGCTACACCTTC. It is translated as CASSPKWGGAYGYTF.

The chain is built from TRBV5-4 and TRBJ2-3; D not resolved. The V gene's germline CDR1 is SGHNT and CDR2 YYREEE (reference sequence). The length of the CDR3 is 12 residues. Trimming removed 4 bases from V and 2 bases from J, with 5 bases in between. In nucleotides, the CDR3 is TGTGCCAGCAGCCCTTCCACAGATACGCAGTATTTT. This sequence encodes CASSPSTDTQYF.

The gene calls are TRBV9 and TRBJ2-7; D gene uncertain. The V end lost 3 bases, the J end lost 4 bases, and 11 bases lay between the germline ends. The germline V gene encodes CDR1 SGDLS and CDR2 YYNGEE. The CDR3 contains 13 residues. DNA for the CDR3: TGTGCCAGCAGCGGACCCACTGGGTACGAGCAGTACTTC. Translating gives CASSGPTGYEQYF. The full variable domain, in which reference TRBV9 and TRBJ2-7 provide the parts outside the CDR3, is DSGVTQTPKHLITATGQRVTLRCSPRSGDLSVYWYQQSLDQGLQFLIQYYNGEERAKGNILERFSAQQFPDLHSELNLSSLELGDSALYFCASSGPTGYEQYFGPGTRLTVT.

This sequence joins TRBV30 and TRBJ1-2; perhaps TRBD1 as D (6 bases). The V and J ends lost 1 base and 0 bases respectively, with 18 bases between them. Germline CDR1 is GTSNPN and CDR2 is SVGIG (reference sequence). The CDR3 is 17 residues long. The CDR3 DNA sequence: TGTGCCTGGAGTGGCGTGGGCAGGGGCCGAGCTAACTATGGCTACACCTTC. This translates into CAWSGVGRGRANYGYTF. Full variable domain (outside the CDR3, taken from reference TRBV30 and TRBJ1-2): SQTIHQWPATLVQPVGSPLSLECTVEGTSNPNLYWYRQAAGRGLQLLFYSVGIGQISSEVPQNLSASRPQDRQFILSSKKLLLSDSGFYLCAWSGVGRGRANYGYTFGSGTRLTVV.

CDR3 nucleotides: TGTGCCAGCATTGCAACCTGGGGCTCCTACGAGCAGTACTTC. Translation gives CASIATWGSYEQYF. The V call is TRBV6-5, the J call TRBJ2-7; D gene unclear. CDR1 is MNHEY and CDR2 is SVGAGI in the germline V gene. V was cut by 7 bases and J by 0 bases, with 13 bases left in between. This CDR3 is built from 14 residues.

The chain combines TRBV13 with TRBJ1-2, with D possibly being TRBD1 (6 bases). This CDR3 has 16 amino acids. Germline V gene data show CDR1 as PRHDT and CDR2 as FYEKMQ (reference sequence). Trimming stripped 3 bases from V and 3 bases from J, with 17 bases between. The CDR3 sequence is CASSFPHTGRDYGYTF. The DNA for the CDR3 is TGTGCCAGCAGCTTCCCTCATACAGGGAGGGACTATGGCTACACCTTC.

The chain uses TRBV29-1 and TRBJ2-1; D is unclear. The germline V gene encodes CDR1 SQVTM and CDR2 ANQGSEA. CDR3 length equals 10 residues. V lost 4 bases, J lost 9 bases, and 7 bases lay in between. DNA for the CDR3: TGCAGCGTTGCATACGCTGAGCAGTTCTTC. It is translated as CSVAYAEQFF.

This clone was observed once. The chain uses TRBV6-5 and TRBJ2-7, with 10 bases identical to TRBD2. V was clipped by 6 bases and J by 1 base; unmatched bases: 6. Germline CDR1 MNHEY, CDR2 SVGAGI. The CDR3 spans 15 residues. The CDR3 spells CASRARTSGSYEQYF. The CDR3 nucleotides are TGTGCCAGCAGAGCGAGGACTAGCGGATCCTACGAGCAGTACTTC.

The rearrangement links TRBV27 to TRBJ2-7, with no clear D. V was trimmed by 4 bases and J by 7 bases, leaving 8 bases between them. Germline CDR1 is MNHEY and CDR2 is SMNVEV (reference sequence). This CDR3 comprises 11 residues. For the CDR3, the DNA is TGTGCCAGCAGTTCCTCCTGGGAGCAGTACTTC. It is translated as CASSSSWEQYF.

The chain carries TRBV30 and TRBJ1-2, with D unclear. Between the trimmed V and J ends, which lost 2 bases and 8 bases, there was a span of 12 bases. Germline V gene data show CDR1 as GTSNPN and CDR2 as SVGIG (reference sequence). This CDR3 spans 12 amino acids. CDR3 nucleotides: TGTGCCTGGAGTCCGGGTTACGACGGCTACACCTTC. Residues: CAWSPGYDGYTF. The full variable domain, rest sourced from reference TRBV30 and TRBJ1-2, is SQTIHQWPATLVQPVGSPLSLECTVEGTSNPNLYWYRQAAGRGLQLLFYSVGIGQISSEVPQNLSASRPQDRQFILSSKKLLLSDSGFYLCAWSPGYDGYTFGSGTRLTVV.

In this sample, this clone turned up many times. The J gene is TRBJ1-6, the V gene TRBV6-1; D is unclear. This CDR3 comprises 14 residues. Trimming took 7 bases from V and 9 from J, leaving 16 bases between them. Germline assignment: CDR1 MNHNS and CDR2 SASEGT. The CDR3 region is CASTFSGPASPLHF. The CDR3 DNA reads as TGTGCCAGCACCTTTTCGGGTCCCGCTTCACCCCTCCACTTT.

This clone was seen more than once but under ten times. J is TRBJ1-2 and V is TRBV4-1; D is uncertain. Germline CDR1 is MGHRA and CDR2 is YSYEKL. Trimming pared 1 base from V and 4 bases from J, leaving 7 bases between. This CDR3 has 13 amino acids. The DNA for the CDR3 is TGCGCCAGCAGCCAAGGGAACGCCTATGGCTACACCTTC. Translated, it gives CASSQGNAYGYTF.

V usage is TRBV5-1 and J usage is TRBJ2-2, with TRBD1 matching over 9 bases. This CDR3 comprises 16 residues. CDR1 is SGHRS, CDR2 YFSETQ, per germline. V shed 1 base and J 3 bases; nucleotides not matched to a gene: 4. CDR3 amino acids: CASSLSGQGYTGELFF. CDR3 DNA sequence: TGCGCCAGCAGCTTGTCAGGACAGGGGTACACCGGGGAGCTGTTTTTT.

Points on this clone: Within the sample, other DNA sequences also encode this same CDR3. The chain combines TRBV20-1 with TRBJ2-1, with D tentatively TRBD2 (5 bases). CDR1 DFQATT and CDR2 SNEGSKA come from the germline V gene (reference sequence). This CDR3 is built from 11 residues. V dropped 5 bases and J dropped 6 bases, with 8 bases sitting between them. CDR3 sequence: CSALRGNEQFF. Written as DNA, the CDR3 is TGCAGTGCTCTACGGGGCAATGAGCAGTTCTTC.

The chain uses TRBV6-1 and TRBJ2-7; no reliable D call. Germline CDR1 reads MNHNS; CDR2 reads SASEGT. V was trimmed by 11 bases and J by 3 bases, leaving 14 bases between them. This CDR3 comprises 12 residues. The CDR3, as DNA: TGTGCCGCCGGTGAAACGCGCTACGAGCAGTACTTC. This encodes CAAGETRYEQYF.